The present T cell receptor beta chain was sequenced within a study of cytomegalovirus exposure and HLA in healthy donors. Study background: A later analysis reported the 120 or so validation repertoires used the same platform as the approximately 660 first-cohort repertoires.

General study results and limits: Most TCR sequences showed up rarely, but some public TCRs showed up in many donors. The study put 150 to 200 TCR beta chains on its list as cytomegalovirus-associated. First-cohort TCR clusters tended to co-occur in the approximately 110 validation repertoires, a later analysis found.

The table came from immunoSEQ multiplex PCR; TCRdb's copy has only in-frame clones and leaves some out. The sample records about 95,000 clones, 85% being singletons. The sample holds one count of this clone. Its antigen is undetermined. The germline gives CDR1 SEHNR, CDR2 FQNEAQ (reference sequence). J lost 2 bases, V lost 5 bases, and 7 bases had no gene match. The CDR3 has 15 amino acids. The V call is TRBV7-9, the J call TRBJ1-1, with 8 positions matching TRBD1. This clonotype originated in a man aged 18 to 29 in good health and CMV-seropositive. Sequencing was carried out using PBMCs. CDR3 protein: CASSLRGTGNTEAFF. The CDR3 coding sequence is TGTGCCAGCAGCCTTCGCGGGACAGGCAACACTGAAGCTTTCTTT. Filled out from reference TRBV7-9 and TRBJ1-1, the complete variable domain reads DTGVSQNPRHKITKRGQNVTFRCDPISEHNRLYWYRQTLGQGPEFLTYFQNEAQLEKSRLLSDRFSAERPKGSFSTLEIQRTEQGDSAMYLCASSLRGTGNTEAFFGQGTRLTVV.